This TCR beta chain was sequenced during a study of blood T cell repertoires in COVID-19. Study-level background: COVID-19 samples, acute and convalescent, were from the United States, Italy and Spain. From T cells, B-cell-depleted T cells, or PBMCs came the material, which was cDNA or gDNA.

As originally analysed: Reference gene primer amplification in the assay estimated nucleated cell counts. Libraries were prepared by immunoSEQ multiplex PCR; TCRdb keeps only in-frame clonotypes and omits some of them. The V and J calls and the clone size are those of that table, but D and trimming were determined from the DNA. The table records around 130,000 clones, around 85% of them present only once. The germline gives CDR1 SGDLS, CDR2 YYNGEE. CDR3 length equals 14 residues. The V segment lost 3 bases and the J segment 6 bases; nucleotides outside the gene matches: 4. Sequencing used peripheral blood. V gene TRBV9 combines with J gene TRBJ2-7, with 12 bases identical to TRBD2. This TCR was recovered from a woman of 80 years or more with acute or convalescent COVID-19. The CDR3 region is CASSGTSGVSEQYF. The CDR3 DNA is TGTGCCAGCAGCGGGACTAGCGGGGTAAGCGAGCAGTACTTC.